This record looks at one TCR beta chain sequence and its context. Germline V gene data show CDR1 as MNHEY and CDR2 as SMNVEV (reference sequence). The CDR3 covers 14 residues. With 5 bases clipped from V and 7 bases from J, the junction kept 6 bases outside the gene matches. This entry comes from a study of CD8 T cells in Susac syndrome. The patients with Susac syndrome were individuals who fulfilled the recently defined diagnostic criteria for disease that was either definite or probable. A quantity of about 0.45 to 1 ug RNA underwent reverse transcription using random hexamers. TCRdb reprocessed the immunoSEQ multiplex PCR reads via MiXCR and lists one record per CDR3 protein. The sample shows about 110,000 distinct CDR3 sequences, around 94% of them seen only once.

This chain joins TRBV27 and TRBJ2-4; 9 bases agree with TRBD1. Input material: CD8+ T cells from PBMCs. This sequence originates from a human donor with Susac syndrome. Here the CDR3 reads CASSPGTGTNIQYF. The CDR3 DNA is TGTGCCAGCAGTCCCGGGACAGGGACGAACATTCAGTACTTC.